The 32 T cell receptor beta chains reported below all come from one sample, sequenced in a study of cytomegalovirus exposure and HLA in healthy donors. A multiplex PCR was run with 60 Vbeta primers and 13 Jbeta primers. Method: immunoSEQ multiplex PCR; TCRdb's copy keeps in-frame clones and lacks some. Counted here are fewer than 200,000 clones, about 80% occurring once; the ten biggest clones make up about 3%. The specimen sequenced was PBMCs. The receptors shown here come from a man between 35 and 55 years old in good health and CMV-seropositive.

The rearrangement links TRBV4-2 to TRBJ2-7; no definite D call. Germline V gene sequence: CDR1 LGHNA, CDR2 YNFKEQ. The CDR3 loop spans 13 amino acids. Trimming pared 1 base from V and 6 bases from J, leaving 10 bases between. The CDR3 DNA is TGTGCCAGCAGCCAAGTTCTAGATCTCGAGCAGTACTTC. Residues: CASSQVLDLEQYF.

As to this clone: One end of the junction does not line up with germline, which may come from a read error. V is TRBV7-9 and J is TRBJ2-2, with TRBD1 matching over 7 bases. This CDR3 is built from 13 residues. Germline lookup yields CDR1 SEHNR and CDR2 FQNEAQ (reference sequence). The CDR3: CSSSLTGAGELFF. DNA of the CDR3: TGTTCCAGCAGCTTAACAGGGGCCGGGGAGCTGTTTTTT.

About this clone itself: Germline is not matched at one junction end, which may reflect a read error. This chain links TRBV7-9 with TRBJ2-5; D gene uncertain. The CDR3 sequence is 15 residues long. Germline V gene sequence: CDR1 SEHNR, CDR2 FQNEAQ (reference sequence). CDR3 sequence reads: CSSSLGDRQQEAQYF. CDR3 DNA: TGTTCCAGCAGCTTAGGAGACCGGCAGCAAGAGGCCCAGTACTTC.

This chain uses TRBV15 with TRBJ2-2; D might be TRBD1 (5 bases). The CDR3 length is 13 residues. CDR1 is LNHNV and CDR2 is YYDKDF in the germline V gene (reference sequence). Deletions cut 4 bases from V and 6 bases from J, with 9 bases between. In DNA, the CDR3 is TGTGCCACCAGCACAACCAGGGCCGGGGAGCTGTTTTTT. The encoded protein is CATSTTRAGELFF.

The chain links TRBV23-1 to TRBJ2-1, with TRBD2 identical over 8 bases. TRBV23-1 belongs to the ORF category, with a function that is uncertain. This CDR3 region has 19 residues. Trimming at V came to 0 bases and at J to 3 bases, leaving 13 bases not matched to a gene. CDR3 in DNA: TGCGCCAGCAGTCAATCGAGGCTAGCGGGCCCACCCGACTACAATGAGCAGTTCTTC. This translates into CASSQSRLAGPPDYNEQFF.

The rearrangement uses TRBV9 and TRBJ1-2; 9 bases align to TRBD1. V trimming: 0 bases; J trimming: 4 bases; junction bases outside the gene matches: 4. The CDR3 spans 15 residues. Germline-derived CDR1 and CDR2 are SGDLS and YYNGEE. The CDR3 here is CASSVVDRGAYGYTF. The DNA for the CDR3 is TGTGCCAGCAGCGTAGTGGACAGGGGAGCCTATGGCTACACCTTC.

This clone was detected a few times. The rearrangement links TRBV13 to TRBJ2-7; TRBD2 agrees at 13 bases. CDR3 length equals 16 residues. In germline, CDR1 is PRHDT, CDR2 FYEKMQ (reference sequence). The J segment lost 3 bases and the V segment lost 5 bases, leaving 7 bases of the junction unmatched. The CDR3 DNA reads TGTGCCAGCAGCGACCGACTAGCGGGAGGTATCTACGAGCAGTACTTC. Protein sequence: CASSDRLAGGIYEQYF.

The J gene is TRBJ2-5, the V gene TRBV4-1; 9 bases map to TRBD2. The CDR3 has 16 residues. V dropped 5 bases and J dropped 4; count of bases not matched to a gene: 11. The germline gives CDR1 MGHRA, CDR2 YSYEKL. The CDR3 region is CASSKATLAGLETQYF. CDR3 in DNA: TGCGCCAGCAGCAAAGCAACCCTAGCGGGATTAGAGACCCAGTACTTC.

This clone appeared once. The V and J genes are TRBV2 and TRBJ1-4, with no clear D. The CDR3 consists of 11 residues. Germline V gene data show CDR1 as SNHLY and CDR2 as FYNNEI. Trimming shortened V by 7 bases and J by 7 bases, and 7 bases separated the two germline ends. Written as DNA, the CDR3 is TGTGCCAGCACCTGGCTTGAAAAACTGTTTTTT. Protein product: CASTWLEKLFF. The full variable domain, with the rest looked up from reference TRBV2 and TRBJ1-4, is EPEVTQTPSHQVTQMGQEVILRCVPISNHLYFYWYRQILGQKVEFLVSFYNNEISEKSEIFDDQFSVERPDGSNFTLKIRSTKLEDSAMYFCASTWLEKLFFGSGTQLSVL.

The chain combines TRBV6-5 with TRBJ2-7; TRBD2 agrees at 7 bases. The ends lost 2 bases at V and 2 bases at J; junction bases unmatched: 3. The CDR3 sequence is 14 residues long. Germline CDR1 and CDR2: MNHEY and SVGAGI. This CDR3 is CASSYGEGPYEQYF. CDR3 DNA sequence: TGTGCCAGCAGTTACGGGGAGGGCCCCTACGAGCAGTACTTC.

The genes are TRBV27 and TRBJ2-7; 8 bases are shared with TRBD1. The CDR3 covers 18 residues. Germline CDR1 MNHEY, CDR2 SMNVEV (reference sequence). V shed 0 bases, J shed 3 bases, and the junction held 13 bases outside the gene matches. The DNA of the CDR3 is TGTGCCAGCAGTTTATCGGGATCGGGTGGACAGGGCTTCTACGAGCAGTACTTC. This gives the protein CASSLSGSGGQGFYEQYF.

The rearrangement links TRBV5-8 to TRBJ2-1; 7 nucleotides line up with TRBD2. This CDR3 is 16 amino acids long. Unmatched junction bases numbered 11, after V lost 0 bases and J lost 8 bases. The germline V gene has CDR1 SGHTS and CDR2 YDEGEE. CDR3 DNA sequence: TGTGCCAGCAGCTTGGTCCCAGCGGGAATATCCGATGAGCAGTTCTTC. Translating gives CASSLVPAGISDEQFF.

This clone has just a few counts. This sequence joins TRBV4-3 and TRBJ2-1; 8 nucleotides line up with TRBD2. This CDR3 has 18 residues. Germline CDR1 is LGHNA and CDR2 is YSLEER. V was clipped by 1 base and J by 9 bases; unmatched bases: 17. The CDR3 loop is CASSQASRGGGREGEQFF. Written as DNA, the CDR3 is TGCGCCAGCAGCCAAGCCTCCCGGGGGGGAGGGCGAGAGGGTGAGCAGTTCTTC.

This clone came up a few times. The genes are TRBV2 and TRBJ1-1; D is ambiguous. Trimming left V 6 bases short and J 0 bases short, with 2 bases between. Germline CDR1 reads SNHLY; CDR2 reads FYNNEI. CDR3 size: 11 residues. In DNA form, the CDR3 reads TGTGCCAGCAGCATGAACACTGAAGCTTTCTTT. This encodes CASSMNTEAFF.

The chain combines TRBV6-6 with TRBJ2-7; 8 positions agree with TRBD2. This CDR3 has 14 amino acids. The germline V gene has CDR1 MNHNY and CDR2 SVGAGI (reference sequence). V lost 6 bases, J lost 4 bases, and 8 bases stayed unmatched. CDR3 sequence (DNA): TGTGCCAGCAGACCATCTAGCGGGTGGTACGAGCAGTACTTC. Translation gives CASRPSSGWYEQYF.

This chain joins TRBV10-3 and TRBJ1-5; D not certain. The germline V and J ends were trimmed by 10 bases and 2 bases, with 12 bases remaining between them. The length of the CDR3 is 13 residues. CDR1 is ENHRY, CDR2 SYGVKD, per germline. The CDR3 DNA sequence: TGTGCCAGCCAAACCGAGGGCAATCAGCCCCAGCATTTT. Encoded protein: CASQTEGNQPQHF.

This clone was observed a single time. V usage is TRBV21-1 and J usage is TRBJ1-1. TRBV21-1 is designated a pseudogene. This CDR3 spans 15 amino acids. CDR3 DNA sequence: TGTGCCAGCAGCAAAGCGCGTCCGGGGATGGCTGAAGCTTTCTTT. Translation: CASSKARPGMAEAFF.

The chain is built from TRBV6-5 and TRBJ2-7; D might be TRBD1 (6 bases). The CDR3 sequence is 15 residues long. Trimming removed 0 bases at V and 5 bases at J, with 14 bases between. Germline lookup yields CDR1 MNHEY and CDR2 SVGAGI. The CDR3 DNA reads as TGTGCCAGCAGTTACTCGGAGGCCAGGGGCCACGAGCAGTACTTC. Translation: CASSYSEARGHEQYF.

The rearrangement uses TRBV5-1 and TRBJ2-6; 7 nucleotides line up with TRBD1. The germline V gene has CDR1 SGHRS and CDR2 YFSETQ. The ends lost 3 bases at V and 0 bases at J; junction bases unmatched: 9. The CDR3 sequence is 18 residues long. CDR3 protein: CASSSGQSSLSGANVLTF. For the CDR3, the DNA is TGCGCCAGCAGCTCGGGACAGTCCTCACTCTCTGGGGCCAACGTCCTGACTTTC.

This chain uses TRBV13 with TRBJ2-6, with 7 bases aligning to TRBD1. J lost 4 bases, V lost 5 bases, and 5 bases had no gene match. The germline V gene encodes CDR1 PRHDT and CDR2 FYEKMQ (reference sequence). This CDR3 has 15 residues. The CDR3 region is CASSRTGAGANVLTF. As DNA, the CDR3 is TGTGCCAGCAGCCGTACAGGGGCGGGGGCCAACGTCCTGACTTTC.

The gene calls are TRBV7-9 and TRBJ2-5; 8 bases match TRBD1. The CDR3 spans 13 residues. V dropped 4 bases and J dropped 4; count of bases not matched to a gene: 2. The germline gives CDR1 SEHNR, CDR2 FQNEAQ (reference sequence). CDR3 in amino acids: CASSSRGPETQYF. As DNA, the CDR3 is TGTGCCAGCAGCTCCAGGGGGCCAGAGACCCAGTACTTC.

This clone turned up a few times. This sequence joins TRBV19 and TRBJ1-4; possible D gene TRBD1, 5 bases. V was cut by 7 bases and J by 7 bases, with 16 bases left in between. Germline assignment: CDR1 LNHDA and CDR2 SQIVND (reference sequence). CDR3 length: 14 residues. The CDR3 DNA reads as TGTGCCAGTACCAAAGTCCAGGGTGGTGAAAAACTGTTTTTT. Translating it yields CASTKVQGGEKLFF.

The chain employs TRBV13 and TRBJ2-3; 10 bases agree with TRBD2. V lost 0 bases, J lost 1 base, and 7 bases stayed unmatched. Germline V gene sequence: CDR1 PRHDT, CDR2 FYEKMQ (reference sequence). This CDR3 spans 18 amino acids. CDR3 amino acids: CASSLGPRLAGGTDTQYF. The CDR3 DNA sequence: TGTGCCAGCAGCTTAGGTCCGCGGCTAGCGGGGGGCACAGATACGCAGTATTTT.

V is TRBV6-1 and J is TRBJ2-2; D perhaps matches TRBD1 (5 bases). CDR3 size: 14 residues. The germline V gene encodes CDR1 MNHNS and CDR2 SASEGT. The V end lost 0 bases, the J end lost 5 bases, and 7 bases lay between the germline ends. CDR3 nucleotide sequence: TGTGCCAGCAGTGAAGCGGGGCGGACCGGGGAGCTGTTTTTT. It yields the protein CASSEAGRTGELFF.

Here the CDR3 reads CASSQEHGTGGYEQYF. The CDR3 bases are TGCGCCAGCAGCCAAGAACACGGGACAGGGGGATACGAGCAGTACTTC. V usage is TRBV4-1 and J usage is TRBJ2-7, with 11 bases matching TRBD1. The ends lost 0 bases at V and 4 bases at J; junction bases unmatched: 5. The CDR3 consists of 16 residues. Per germline, CDR1 MGHRA and CDR2 YSYEKL.

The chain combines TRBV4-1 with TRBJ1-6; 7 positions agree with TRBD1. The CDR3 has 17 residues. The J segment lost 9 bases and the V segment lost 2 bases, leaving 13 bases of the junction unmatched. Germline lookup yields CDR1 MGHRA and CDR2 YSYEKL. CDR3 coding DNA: TGCGCCAGCAGCCAAACCCTGGCCGGGACAGCCCTTTCACCCCTCCACTTT. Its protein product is CASSQTLAGTALSPLHF.

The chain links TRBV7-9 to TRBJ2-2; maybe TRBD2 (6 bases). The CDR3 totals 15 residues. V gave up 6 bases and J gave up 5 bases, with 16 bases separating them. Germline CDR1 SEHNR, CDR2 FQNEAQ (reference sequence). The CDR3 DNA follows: TGTGCCAGCAGTAACCCTTTGGAGGGGACCGGGGAGCTGTTTTTT. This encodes CASSNPLEGTGELFF.

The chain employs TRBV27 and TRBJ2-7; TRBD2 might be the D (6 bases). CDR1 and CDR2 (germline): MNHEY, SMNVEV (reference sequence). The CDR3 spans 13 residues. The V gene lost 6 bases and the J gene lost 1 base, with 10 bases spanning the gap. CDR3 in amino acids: CASSRRGSYEQYF. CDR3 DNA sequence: TGTGCCAGCAGCCGGAGGGGATCCTACGAGCAGTACTTC.

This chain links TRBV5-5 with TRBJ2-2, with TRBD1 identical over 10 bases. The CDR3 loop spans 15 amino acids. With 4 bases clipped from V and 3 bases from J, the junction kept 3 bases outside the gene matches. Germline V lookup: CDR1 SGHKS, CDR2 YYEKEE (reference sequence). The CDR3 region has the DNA TGTGCCAGCAGCCCTGGACAGGGGGACACCGGGGAGCTGTTTTTT. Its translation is CASSPGQGDTGELFF.

The CDR3 sequence is CASSDVGANLNTGELFF. The CDR3 DNA is TGTGCCAGCAGTGATGTAGGGGCCAACCTGAACACCGGGGAGCTGTTTTTT. The rearrangement uses TRBV2 and TRBJ2-2; a weak D match, TRBD1 (5 bases). Germline V gene lookup returns CDR1 SNHLY and CDR2 FYNNEI. With 3 bases removed from V and 1 base from J, the gap between germline ends came to 15 bases. There are 17 residues in the CDR3.

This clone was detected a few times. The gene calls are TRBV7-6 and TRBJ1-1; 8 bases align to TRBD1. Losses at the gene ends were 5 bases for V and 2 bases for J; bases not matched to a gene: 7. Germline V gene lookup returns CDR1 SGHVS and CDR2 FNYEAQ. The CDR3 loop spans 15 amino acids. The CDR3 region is CASSALTGVNTEAFF. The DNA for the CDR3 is TGTGCCAGCAGCGCACTGACAGGGGTTAACACTGAAGCTTTCTTT.

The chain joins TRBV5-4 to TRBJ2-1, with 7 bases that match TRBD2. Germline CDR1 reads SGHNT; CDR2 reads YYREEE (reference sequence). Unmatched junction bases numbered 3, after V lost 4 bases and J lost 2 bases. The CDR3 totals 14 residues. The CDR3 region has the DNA TGTGCCAGCAGCCACGGGACTACCTACAATGAGCAGTTCTTC. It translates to CASSHGTTYNEQFF.